This entry concerns a single T cell receptor (beta chain). Its antigen remains unidentified. Preparing the TCRbeta library involved the use of unique molecular identifiers. TCRdb re-analysed the PCR reads in MiXCR, keeping a single row per CDR3 protein. The data show about 310,000 distinct CDR3 sequences, approximately 20% seen once. Trimming pared 0 bases from V and 6 bases from J, leaving 16 bases between. The germline V gene encodes CDR1 SGHRS and CDR2 YFSETQ. The CDR3 is 16 residues long. The sample originates from a study of T-cell reconstitution after alpha-beta-depleted transplantation in children. Study-level points and caveats: From newly produced T cells came most of the T-cell counts and diversity one year after transplant. Reportedly, roughly two months post-transplant, alpha-beta T cells arose from several hundred expanded graft clones. The study traced high day-60 TCRbeta diversity in some patients to surviving recipient T cells and thymic progenitors.

The sequencing used PBMCs, mostly from graft donor cells, collected 180 days after TCRalphabeta/CD19-depleted stem cell transplant. The chain carries TRBV5-1 and TRBJ2-1, with D maybe TRBD2 (6 bases). The clonotype comes from a male patient between 10 and 17 years old who had a stem cell transplant for acute lymphoblastic leukemia, so the T cells may come from the graft donor. The CDR3 DNA is TGCGCCAGCAGCTTGGTCCGGGACTGGGGGGTCAATGAGCAGTTCTTC. This translates into CASSLVRDWGVNEQFF.